This T cell receptor (beta chain) is from a study of blood T cell repertoires in COVID-19. On the study more broadly: Acute and convalescent COVID-19 specimens originated in the United States, Italy and Spain. Sample material is recorded as cDNA or gDNA derived from T cells, B-cell-depleted T cells, or PBMCs.

This clone was seen a single time. This CDR3 is 16 amino acids long. The germline V gene has CDR1 KGHSH and CDR2 LQKENI. Deletions cut 2 bases from V and 1 base from J, with 12 bases between. Study processing details: Reference gene primers were amplified, and this amplification served to estimate nucleated cell counts. This table comes from immunoSEQ multiplex PCR, and its TCRdb copy is limited to in-frame clones, with some not included. That table gives V, J and clone size, and the DNA gave D and trimming. Counted here are 88,000 or so clones, 65% to 90% occurring once; the ten biggest clones make up about 3.8%.

The TCR comes from a man aged 55 to 70 with acute or convalescent COVID-19. The specimen sequenced was peripheral blood. V is TRBV18 and J is TRBJ2-1; a weak D match, TRBD1 (6 bases). The CDR3 reads CASSPLAGVSYNEQFF. The CDR3 coding sequence is TGTGCCAGCTCACCATTGGCAGGGGTATCCTACAATGAGCAGTTCTTC.